These 21 T cell receptor beta chains share one sample of origin, sequenced in a study of T cell repertoires in cytomegalovirus infection. These receptors have no identified antigens. TCRdb analysed the reads with MiXCR anew, one entry per CDR3 protein. The sample includes about half a million distinct CDR3 sequences, roughly a third seen only once; the top ten take about 17%. Here the sequenced sample was cultured PBMCs, taken from culture after CMV antigen stimulation. These receptors came from a human donor in good health (CMV status not recorded). Some clones in this sample may be carry-over from other donors' samples.

The chain recombines TRBV25-1 with TRBJ1-1; D is perhaps TRBD1 (6 bases). The CDR3 consists of 15 residues. Germline V gives CDR1 MGHDK, CDR2 SYGVNS. Trimming removed 4 bases from V and 0 bases from J, with 12 bases in between. The CDR3 nucleotides read TGTGCCAGCAGTGCCCCAGACAGGTTGAACACTGAAGCTTTCTTT. It yields the protein CASSAPDRLNTEAFF. The variable domain in full, completed from reference TRBV25-1 and TRBJ1-1, reads EADIYQTPRYLVIGTGKKITLECSQTMGHDKMYWYQQDPGMELHLIHYSYGVNSTEKGDLSSESTVSRIRTEHFPLTLESARPSHTSQYLCASSAPDRLNTEAFFGQGTRLTVV.

This clonotype has more than one count but fewer than ten. This chain connects TRBV7-2 to TRBJ1-2; D is possibly TRBD1 (5 bases). The CDR3 loop spans 13 amino acids. V was pared by 5 bases and J by 8 bases, with 15 bases between. The V gene's germline CDR1 is SGHTA and CDR2 FQGNSA. In DNA, the CDR3 is TGTGCCAGCAGCAAGCCCGCGGGGGAGGGCTACACCTTC. It specifies CASSKPAGEGYTF.

This chain links TRBV7-2 with TRBJ2-5; the match to TRBD2 covers 11 bases. The germline gives CDR1 SGHTA, CDR2 FQGNSA. The CDR3 length is 15 residues. Trimming took 1 base from V and 6 from J; bases not matched to a gene: 4. CDR3 region: CASSLELAGAKTQYF. CDR3 in DNA: TGTGCCAGCAGCTTAGAACTAGCGGGAGCAAAGACCCAGTACTTC.

CDR3 bases: TGCAGCGTTGGTCAGGGGGACTCTGGAAACACCATATATTTT. It encodes CSVGQGDSGNTIYF. This chain connects TRBV29-1 to TRBJ1-3; the match to TRBD1 covers 7 bases. The CDR3 is 14 residues long. The germline V gene encodes CDR1 SQVTM and CDR2 ANQGSEA. Trimming cost V 4 bases and J 0 bases; bases outside gene matches: 3.

The genes are TRBV12-3 or TRBV12-4 and TRBJ2-5, with TRBD1 as a possible D gene (6 bases). V lost 5 bases, J lost 3 bases, and 10 bases lay in between. This CDR3 has 13 residues. In DNA form, the CDR3 reads TGTGCCAGCAGTCCTAGGGACAAAGAGACCCAGTACTTC. It specifies CASSPRDKETQYF.

This clonotype has more than one count but fewer than ten. This chain joins TRBV7-9 and TRBJ2-4; TRBD1 agrees at 7 bases. This CDR3 has 15 amino acids. V shed 4 bases and J 7 bases; nucleotides not matched to a gene: 10. Per the germline V gene, CDR1 is SEHNR and CDR2 is FQNEAQ (reference sequence). The CDR3 is CASSSTTGRSNIQYF. The DNA for the CDR3 is TGTGCCAGCAGCTCTACGACAGGGCGGAGCAACATTCAGTACTTC.

This chain joins TRBV6-5 and TRBJ2-3; D not certain. Germline V gives CDR1 MNHEY, CDR2 SVGAGI. Trimming removed 5 bases at V and 0 bases at J, with 15 bases between. This CDR3 contains 16 residues. CDR3 nucleotides: TGTGCCAGCAGTCCCTCCTGGTCTCTAAGCACAGATACGCAGTATTTT. Translated, it gives CASSPSWSLSTDTQYF.

The chain combines TRBV27 with TRBJ2-7; 8 bases agree with TRBD1. The germline V gene has CDR1 MNHEY and CDR2 SMNVEV (reference sequence). The CDR3 runs to 15 residues. The J segment lost 0 bases and the V segment lost 5 bases, leaving 6 bases of the junction unmatched. This CDR3 is CASSTTGTGSYEQYV. CDR3 bases: TGTGCCAGCAGTACCACCGGGACAGGCTCCTACGAGCAGTACGTC.

This clonotype was seen a handful of times. This chain links TRBV6-5 with TRBJ2-7; D may match TRBD1 or TRBD2 (5 bases each). Trimming took 4 bases from V and 2 from J, leaving 18 bases between them. This CDR3 contains 16 residues. CDR1 and CDR2 from the germline V gene are MNHEY and SVGAGI. The CDR3 protein is CASSSFTIRGAYEQYF. CDR3 in DNA: TGTGCCAGCAGTTCCTTTACAATCCGAGGGGCCTACGAGCAGTACTTC.

This clonotype has a handful of counts. The chain is built from TRBV4-3 and TRBJ1-3, with D hard to call. CDR1 LGHNA and CDR2 YSLEER come from the germline V gene. The V and J ends lost 1 base and 2 bases respectively, with 9 bases between them. This CDR3 contains 15 residues. In DNA form, the CDR3 reads TGCGCCAGCAGCCAAGCTTCAGGACCTGGAAACACCATATATTTT. It specifies CASSQASGPGNTIYF.

The chain is built from TRBV30 and TRBJ2-1; tentatively, D is TRBD1 (5 bases). The length of the CDR3 is 13 residues. CDR1 and CDR2 (germline): GTSNPN, SVGIG (reference sequence). V was clipped by 1 base and J by 9 bases, with 13 bases between them. As DNA, the CDR3 is TGTGCCTGGAGTGCAATTATTGGGGCTGAGCAGTTCTTC. This translates into CAWSAIIGAEQFF.

The V gene is TRBV7-4, the J gene TRBJ2-1; perhaps TRBD1 as D (6 bases). Per the germline V gene, CDR1 is SGHVT and CDR2 is SQSDAQ. V was pared by 3 bases and J by 2 bases, with 11 bases between. This CDR3 contains 15 residues. DNA for the CDR3: TGTGCCAGCAGCTTTAGGGGGAGCACCTACAATGAGCAGTTCTTC. Amino acids: CASSFRGSTYNEQFF.

The rearrangement links TRBV20-1 to TRBJ2-4; 8 positions match TRBD1. The CDR3 is made up of 14 amino acids. Germline V CDR1 and CDR2: DFQATT, SNEGSKA (reference sequence). The junction had 7 bases not matched to a gene; V was cut back by 6 bases and J by 3 bases. The CDR3 reads CSASGQGGKNIQYF. The CDR3 nucleotides are TGCAGTGCCAGCGGACAGGGAGGCAAAAACATTCAGTACTTC.

The rearrangement links TRBV18 to TRBJ2-7; 7 positions match TRBD2. The V gene end was trimmed by 3 bases and the J gene end by 2 bases; junction bases not matched to a gene: 13. This CDR3 is built from 17 residues. From germline, CDR1 is KGHSH and CDR2 LQKENI. CDR3 in DNA: TGTGCCAGCTCACCTCAGGGCGGGACCGGGACTACCTACGAGCAGTACTTC. Protein: CASSPQGGTGTTYEQYF.

Comments on this clonotype: The junction does not match germline at one end; this may be a read error. The chain links TRBV7-6 to TRBJ2-3; 8 bases align to TRBD2. There are 15 residues in the CDR3. Germline loops: CDR1 SGHVS, CDR2 FNYEAQ. The CDR3 nucleotides read TGTGCCAGCAGCATAATAGCGGGAAGCACAGATACGGAGTATTTT. This encodes CASSIIAGSTDTEYF.

This clonotype has more than one count but fewer than ten. CDR3 sequence reads: CASSRLGLGYTF. Written as DNA, the CDR3 is TGTGCCAGTAGTAGGTTGGGATTAGGCTACACCTTC. The V gene is TRBV19, the J gene TRBJ1-2; no reliable D call. Germline V gives CDR1 LNHDA, CDR2 SQIVND (reference sequence). CDR3 size: 12 residues. V dropped 4 bases and J dropped 8 bases, with 11 bases sitting between them.

This clonotype was seen only a few times. The rearrangement links TRBV10-3 to TRBJ1-2; 8 positions agree with TRBD1. Germline V lookup: CDR1 ENHRY, CDR2 SYGVKD. The CDR3 runs 16 residues. The ends lost 4 bases at V and 4 bases at J; junction bases unmatched: 11. CDR3 residues: CAISGPGGPDVYGYTF. CDR3 bases: TGTGCCATCAGTGGGCCAGGGGGCCCCGATGTCTATGGCTACACCTTC.

The rearrangement joins TRBV20-1 to TRBJ2-5, with D perhaps TRBD2 (5 bases). CDR1 is DFQATT and CDR2 is SNEGSKA in the germline V gene (reference sequence). The CDR3 extends over 14 amino acids. Trimming took off 6 bases at V and 5 bases at J, with 19 bases between the two ends. The CDR3 loop is CSATIVGRRETQYF. As DNA, the CDR3 is TGCAGTGCCACGATAGTGGGGAGAAGGGAGACCCAGTACTTC.

In nucleotides, the CDR3 is TGTGCCAGCACCAGCGGGAGGAATGCCTACAATGAGCAGTTCTTC. Translation gives CASTSGRNAYNEQFF. The chain joins TRBV6-5 to TRBJ2-1, with TRBD2 identical over 9 bases. Per germline, CDR1 MNHEY and CDR2 SVGAGI. The CDR3 runs to 15 residues. V dropped 7 bases and J dropped 2; count of bases not matched to a gene: 6.

This clonotype has just one count. This chain uses TRBV19 with TRBJ2-5; weak D call: TRBD1 (6 bases). Between the trimmed V and J ends, which lost 3 bases and 1 base, there was a span of 12 bases. The CDR3 length is 15 residues. Per the germline V gene, CDR1 is LNHDA and CDR2 is SQIVND (reference sequence). CDR3 in DNA: TGTGCCAGTAGTATGCCAGGGGCCACCCAAGAGACCCAGTACTTC. Translated: CASSMPGATQETQYF. The variable domain in full, with the rest retrieved from reference TRBV19 and TRBJ2-5, is DGGITQSPKYLFRKEGQNVTLSCEQNLNHDAMYWYRQDPGQGLRLIYYSQIVNDFQKGDIAEGYSVSREKKESFPLTVTSAQKNPTAFYLCASSMPGATQETQYFGPGTRLLVL.

The chain couples TRBV6-2 or TRBV6-3 to TRBJ2-7; 11 bases match TRBD2. The CDR3 is 16 amino acids. Germline V lookup: CDR1 MNHEY, CDR2 SVGEGT. The trim removed 7 bases at V and 7 bases at J, leaving 15 bases unmatched. CDR3 bases: TGTGCCAGCACCTTGACTAGCGGGACTTTCGGTCGGGAGCAGTACGTC. Translation gives CASTLTSGTFGREQYV.